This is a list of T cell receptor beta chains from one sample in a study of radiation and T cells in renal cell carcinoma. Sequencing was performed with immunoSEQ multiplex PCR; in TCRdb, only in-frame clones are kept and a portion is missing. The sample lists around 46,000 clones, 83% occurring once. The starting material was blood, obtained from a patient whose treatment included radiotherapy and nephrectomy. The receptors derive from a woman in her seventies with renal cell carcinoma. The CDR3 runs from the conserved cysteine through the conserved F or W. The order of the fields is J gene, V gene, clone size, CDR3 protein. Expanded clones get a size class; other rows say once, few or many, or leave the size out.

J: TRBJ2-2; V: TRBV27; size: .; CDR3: CASSSGQTNTGELFF
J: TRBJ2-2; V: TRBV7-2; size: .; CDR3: CASSLRPAGYDGGELFF
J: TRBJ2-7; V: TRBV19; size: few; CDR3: CATSGTGVSEQYF
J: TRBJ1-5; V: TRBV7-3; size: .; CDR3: CASSLKGFQPQHF
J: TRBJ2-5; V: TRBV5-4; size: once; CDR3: CASSSTGGQETQYF
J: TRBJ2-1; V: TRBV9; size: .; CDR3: CASSDYGNSYNEQFF
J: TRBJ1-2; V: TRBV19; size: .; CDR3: CASRGQGSGYTF
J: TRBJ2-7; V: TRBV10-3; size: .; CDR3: CAISARRTYEQYF
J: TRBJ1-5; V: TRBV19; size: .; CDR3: CASSIDRAGGEPQHF
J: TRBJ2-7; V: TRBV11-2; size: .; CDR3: CASSFTRGQVYEQYF
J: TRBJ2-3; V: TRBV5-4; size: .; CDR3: CASSRGTETSTDTQYF
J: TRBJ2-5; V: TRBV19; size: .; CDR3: CASNPGWAETQYF
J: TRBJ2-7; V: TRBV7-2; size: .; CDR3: CASSPGSGHTEQYF
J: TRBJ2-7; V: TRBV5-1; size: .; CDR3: CASSPGAGSSYEQYF
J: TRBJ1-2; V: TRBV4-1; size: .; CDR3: CASSPQPGTGGQFGYTF
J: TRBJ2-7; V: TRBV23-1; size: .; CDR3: CASSRGRPAYEQYF
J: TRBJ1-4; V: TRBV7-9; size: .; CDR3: CASSLSTRNEKLFF
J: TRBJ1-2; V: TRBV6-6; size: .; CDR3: CASTKEGDYGYTF
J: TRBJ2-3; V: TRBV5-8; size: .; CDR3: CASSLRQFTDTQYF
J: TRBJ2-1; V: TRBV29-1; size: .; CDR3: CSVRPGGGYNEQFF
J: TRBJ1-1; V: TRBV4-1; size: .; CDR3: CASSQGEGSWGQNTEAFF
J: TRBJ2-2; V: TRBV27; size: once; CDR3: CASSSILFGRRRTGELFF
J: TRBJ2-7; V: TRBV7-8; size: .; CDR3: CASSLGQGWQYF
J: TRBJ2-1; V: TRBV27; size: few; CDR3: CASSPPRLAGDRSYNEQFF
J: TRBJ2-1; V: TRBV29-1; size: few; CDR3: CGGGTYNEQFF
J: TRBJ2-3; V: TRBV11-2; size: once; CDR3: CASSLLGQGVRDTQYF
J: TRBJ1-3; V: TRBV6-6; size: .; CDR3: CASSYGGRSSGNTIYF
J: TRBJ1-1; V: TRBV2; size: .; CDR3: CASSFLSGTGGTEAFF
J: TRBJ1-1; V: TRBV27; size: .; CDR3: CASTPGGVIGRETEAFF
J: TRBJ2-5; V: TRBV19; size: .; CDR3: CASSRTVQETQYF
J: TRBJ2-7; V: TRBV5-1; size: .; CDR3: CASSRTSGYEQYF
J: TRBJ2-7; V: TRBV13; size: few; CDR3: CASSSLGLAASYEQYF
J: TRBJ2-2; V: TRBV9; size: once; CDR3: CASSTRGTNTGELFF
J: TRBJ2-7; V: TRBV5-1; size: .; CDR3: CASSLVWEYEQYF
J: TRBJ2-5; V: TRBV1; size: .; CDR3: CTSSRPSGGALEETQYF
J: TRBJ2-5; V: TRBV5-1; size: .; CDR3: CASSSNQETQYF
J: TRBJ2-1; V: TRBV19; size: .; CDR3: CASTGTGGANEQFF
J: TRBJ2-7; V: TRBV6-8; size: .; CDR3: CASSLNLRYEQYF
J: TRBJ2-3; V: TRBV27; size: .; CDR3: CASSLSPSGSTDTQYF
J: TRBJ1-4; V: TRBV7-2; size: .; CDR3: CASSSRTDSNEKLFF
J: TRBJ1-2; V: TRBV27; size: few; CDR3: CATWNYGYTF
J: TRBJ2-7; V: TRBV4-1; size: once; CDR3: CASSPREAYEQYF
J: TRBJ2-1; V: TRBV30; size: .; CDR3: CAWSFTLTGNEQFF
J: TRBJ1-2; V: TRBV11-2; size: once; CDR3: CASNRQGPMTNYGYTF
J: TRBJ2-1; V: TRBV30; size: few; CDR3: CAWDPGTPSYNEQFF
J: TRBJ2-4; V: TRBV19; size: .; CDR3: CASSTQGAIAKNIQYF
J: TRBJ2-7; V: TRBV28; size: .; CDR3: CASNTGLTYEQYF
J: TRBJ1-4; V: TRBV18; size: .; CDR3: CASSPRGASNEKLFF
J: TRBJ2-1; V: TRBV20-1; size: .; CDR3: CSARDRVSKFF
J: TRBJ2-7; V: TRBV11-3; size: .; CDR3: CASSLGSGGVDEQYF
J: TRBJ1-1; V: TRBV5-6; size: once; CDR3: CASSLPGQGAAEAFF